The T cell receptor beta chain under discussion was sequenced for a study of siplizumab effects on memory and regulatory T cells. About this clone itself: Antigen: not known.

Germline V lookup: CDR1 SGDLS, CDR2 YYNGEE. Trimming took 0 bases from V and 7 from J, leaving 11 bases between them. The CDR3 extends over 14 amino acids. Whole-study results and caveats: Naive T cell populations appeared to exhibit greater diversity than memory cells and appeared to be major alloresponse contributors. Sequences below about 10^-5 frequency were poorly captured. As a result, only a minor fraction of alloreactive clones mapped to unstimulated subsets.

Libraries were prepared by immunoSEQ multiplex PCR; TCRdb keeps only in-frame clonotypes and omits some of them. The table includes 87,000 or so clones, just under 90% detected once. The chain carries TRBV9 and TRBJ1-5, with D perhaps matching TRBD1 (5 bases). Sequenced: CD4+ T cells sorted from blood. The receptor comes from a human donor in good health. The CDR3 reads CASSVEAQGQPQHF. As DNA, the CDR3 is TGTGCCAGCAGCGTAGAGGCTCAGGGACAGCCCCAGCATTTT.